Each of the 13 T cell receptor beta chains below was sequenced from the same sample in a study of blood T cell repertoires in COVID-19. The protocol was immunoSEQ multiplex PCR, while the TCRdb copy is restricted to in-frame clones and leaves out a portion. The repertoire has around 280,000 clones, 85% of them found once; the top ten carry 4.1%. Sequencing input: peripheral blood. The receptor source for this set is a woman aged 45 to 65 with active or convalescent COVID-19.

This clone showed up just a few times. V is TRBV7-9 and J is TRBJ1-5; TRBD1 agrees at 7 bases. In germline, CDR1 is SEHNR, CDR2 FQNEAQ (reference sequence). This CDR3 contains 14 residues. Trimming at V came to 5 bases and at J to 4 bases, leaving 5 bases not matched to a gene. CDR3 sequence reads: CASSPAGGNQPQHF. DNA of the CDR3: TGTGCCAGCAGCCCGGCAGGGGGAAATCAGCCCCAGCATTTT.

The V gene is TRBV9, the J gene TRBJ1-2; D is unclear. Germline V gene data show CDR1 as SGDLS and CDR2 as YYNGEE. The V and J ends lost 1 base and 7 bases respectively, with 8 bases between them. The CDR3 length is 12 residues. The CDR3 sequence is CASSVREFGYTF. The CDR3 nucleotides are TGTGCCAGCAGCGTACGAGAATTTGGCTACACCTTC.

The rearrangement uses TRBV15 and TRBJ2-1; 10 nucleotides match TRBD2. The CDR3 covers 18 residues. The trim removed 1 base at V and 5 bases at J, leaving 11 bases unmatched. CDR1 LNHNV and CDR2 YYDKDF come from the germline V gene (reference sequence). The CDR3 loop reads CATSRGFRASGSNNEQFF. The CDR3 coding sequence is TGTGCCACCAGCAGAGGATTCCGGGCTAGCGGGAGTAACAATGAGCAGTTCTTC. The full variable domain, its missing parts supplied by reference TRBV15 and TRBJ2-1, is DAMVIQNPRYQVTQFGKPVTLSCSQTLNHNVMYWYQQKSSQAPKLLFHYYDKDFNNEADTPDNFQSRRPNTSFCFLDIRSPGLGDTAMYLCATSRGFRASGSNNEQFFGPGTRLTVL.

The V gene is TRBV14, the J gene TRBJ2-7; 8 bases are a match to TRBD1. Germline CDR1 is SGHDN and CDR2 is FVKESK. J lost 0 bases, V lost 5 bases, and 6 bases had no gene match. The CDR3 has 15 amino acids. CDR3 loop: CASSYRDRSSYEQYF. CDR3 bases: TGTGCCAGCAGCTACCGGGACAGGAGCTCCTACGAGCAGTACTTC.

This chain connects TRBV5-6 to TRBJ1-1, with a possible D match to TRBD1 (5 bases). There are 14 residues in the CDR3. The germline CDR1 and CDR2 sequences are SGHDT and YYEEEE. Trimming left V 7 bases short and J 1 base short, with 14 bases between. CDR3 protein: CASAILGGNTEAFF. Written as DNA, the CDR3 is TGTGCCAGCGCCATTTTGGGGGGGAACACTGAAGCTTTCTTT.

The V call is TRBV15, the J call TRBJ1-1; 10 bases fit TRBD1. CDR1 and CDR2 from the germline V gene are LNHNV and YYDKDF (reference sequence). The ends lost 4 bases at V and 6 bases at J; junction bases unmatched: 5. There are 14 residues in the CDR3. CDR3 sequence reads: CATSKDRGQAEAFF. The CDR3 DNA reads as TGTGCCACCAGCAAAGACAGGGGGCAAGCTGAAGCTTTCTTT.

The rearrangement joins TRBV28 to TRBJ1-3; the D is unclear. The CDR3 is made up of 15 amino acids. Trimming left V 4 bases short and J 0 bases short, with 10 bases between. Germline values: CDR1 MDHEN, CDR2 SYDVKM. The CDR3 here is CASSSPSGSGNTIYF. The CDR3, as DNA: TGTGCCAGCAGTTCCCCCTCGGGCTCTGGAAACACCATATATTTT.

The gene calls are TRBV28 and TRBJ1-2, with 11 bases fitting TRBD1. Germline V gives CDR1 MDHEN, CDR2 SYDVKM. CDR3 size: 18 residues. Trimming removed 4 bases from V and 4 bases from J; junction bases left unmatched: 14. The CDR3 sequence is CASSSWAGTGGFVYGYTF. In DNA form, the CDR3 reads TGTGCCAGCAGTTCCTGGGCCGGGACAGGGGGGTTTGTCTATGGCTACACCTTC.

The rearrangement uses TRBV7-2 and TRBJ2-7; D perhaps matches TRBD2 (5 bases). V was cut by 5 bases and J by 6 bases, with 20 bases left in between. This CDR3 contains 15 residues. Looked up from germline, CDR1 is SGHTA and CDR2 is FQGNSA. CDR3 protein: CASSMDSTGMFEQYF. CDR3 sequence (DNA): TGTGCCAGCAGCATGGACTCCACGGGTATGTTCGAGCAGTACTTC.

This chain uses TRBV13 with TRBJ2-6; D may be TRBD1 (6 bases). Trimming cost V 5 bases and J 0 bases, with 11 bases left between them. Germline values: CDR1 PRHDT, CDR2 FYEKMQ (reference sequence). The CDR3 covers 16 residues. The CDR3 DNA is TGTGCCAGCAGCCCGGAGGACAGCTCTGGGGCCAACGTCCTGACTTTC. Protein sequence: CASSPEDSSGANVLTF.

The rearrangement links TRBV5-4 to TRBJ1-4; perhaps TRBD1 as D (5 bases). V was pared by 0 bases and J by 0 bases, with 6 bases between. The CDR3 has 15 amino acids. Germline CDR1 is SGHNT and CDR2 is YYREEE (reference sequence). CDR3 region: CASSLGGSTNEKLFF. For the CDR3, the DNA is TGTGCCAGCAGCTTGGGGGGCTCAACTAATGAAAAACTGTTTTTT.

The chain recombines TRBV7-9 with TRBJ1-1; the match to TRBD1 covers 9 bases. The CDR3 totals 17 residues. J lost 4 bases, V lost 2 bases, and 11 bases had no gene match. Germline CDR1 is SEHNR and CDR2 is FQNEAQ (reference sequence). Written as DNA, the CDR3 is TGTGCCAGCAGCTTAACTGTTGGGACAGGGCTGGGCACTGAAGCTTTCTTT. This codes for CASSLTVGTGLGTEAFF.

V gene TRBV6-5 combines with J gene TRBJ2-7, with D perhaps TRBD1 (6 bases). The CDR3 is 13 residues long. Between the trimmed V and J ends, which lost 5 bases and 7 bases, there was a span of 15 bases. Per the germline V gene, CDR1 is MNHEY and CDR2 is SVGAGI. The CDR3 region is CASSLSGVEEQYF. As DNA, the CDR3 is TGTGCCAGCAGTCTATCAGGGGTGGAAGAGCAGTACTTC.